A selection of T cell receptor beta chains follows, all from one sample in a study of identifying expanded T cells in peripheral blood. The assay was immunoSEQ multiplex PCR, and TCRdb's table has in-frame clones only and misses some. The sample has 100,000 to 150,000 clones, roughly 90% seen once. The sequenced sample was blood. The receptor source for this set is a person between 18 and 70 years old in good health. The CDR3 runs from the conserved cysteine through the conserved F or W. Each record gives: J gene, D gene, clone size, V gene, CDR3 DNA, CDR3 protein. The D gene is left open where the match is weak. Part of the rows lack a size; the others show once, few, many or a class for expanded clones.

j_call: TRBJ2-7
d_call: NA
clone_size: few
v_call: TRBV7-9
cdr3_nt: TGTGCCAGCAGTGGGGCCTACGAGCAGTACTTC
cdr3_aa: CASSGAYEQYF

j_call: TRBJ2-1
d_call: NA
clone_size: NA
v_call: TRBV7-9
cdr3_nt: TGTGCCAGCAGCCGATTAGGGAGTAGGAGCCTCCATGAGCAGTTCTTC
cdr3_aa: CASSRLGSRSLHEQFF

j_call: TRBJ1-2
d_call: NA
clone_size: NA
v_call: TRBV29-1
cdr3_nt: TGCAGCGTTGTAGGGGCATATGGCTACACCTTC
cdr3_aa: CSVVGAYGYTF

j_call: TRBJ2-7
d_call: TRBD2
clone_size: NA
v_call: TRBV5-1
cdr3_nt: TGCGCCAGCAGCACGGGACTAGCGGGACTTGGCTACGAGCAGTACTTC
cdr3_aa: CASSTGLAGLGYEQYF

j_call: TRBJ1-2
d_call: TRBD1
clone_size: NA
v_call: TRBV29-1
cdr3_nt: TGCAGCGTTCGGACAGGGGATAACTATGGCTACACCTTC
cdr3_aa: CSVRTGDNYGYTF

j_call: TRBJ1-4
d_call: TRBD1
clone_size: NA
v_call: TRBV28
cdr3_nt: TGTGCCAGCCGTGGACAGGGGAATGAAAAACTGTTTTTT
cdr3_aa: CASRGQGNEKLFF

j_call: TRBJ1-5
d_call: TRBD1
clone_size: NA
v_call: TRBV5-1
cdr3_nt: TGCGCCAGCAGCTTAGGGGGGGACAGGGAAACGCCCCAGCATTTT
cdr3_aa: CASSLGGDRETPQHF

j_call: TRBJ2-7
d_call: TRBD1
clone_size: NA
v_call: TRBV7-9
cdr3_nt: TGTGCCAGCAGCCTCCCCTTAGGGACAGGGTCTCAGGAGCAGTACTTC
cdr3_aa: CASSLPLGTGSQEQYF

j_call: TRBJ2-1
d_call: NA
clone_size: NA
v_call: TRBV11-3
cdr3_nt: TGTGCCAGCAGTCCGGGACTGTCAAATGAGCAGTTCTTC
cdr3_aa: CASSPGLSNEQFF

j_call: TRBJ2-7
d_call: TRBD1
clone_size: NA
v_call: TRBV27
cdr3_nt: TGTGCCAGCAGTTTAGGGCGGGGGACAGGGCAGGGCGAGCAGTACTTC
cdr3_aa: CASSLGRGTGQGEQYF

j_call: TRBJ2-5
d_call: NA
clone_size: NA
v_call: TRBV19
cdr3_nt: TGTGCCAGTAGTATAGATGGTCGCCAGGGGTCTGAAGAGACCCAGTACTTC
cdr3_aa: CASSIDGRQGSEETQYF

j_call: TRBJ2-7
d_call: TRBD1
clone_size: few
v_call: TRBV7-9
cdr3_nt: TGTGCCAGCAGCTTAGGGCTAGGACAGGGTTTCGACGAGCAGTACTTC
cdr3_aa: CASSLGLGQGFDEQYF

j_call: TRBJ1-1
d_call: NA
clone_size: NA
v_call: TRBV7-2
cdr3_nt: TGTGCCAGCAGGGGACGGAACACTGAAGCTTTCTTT
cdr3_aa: CASRGRNTEAFF

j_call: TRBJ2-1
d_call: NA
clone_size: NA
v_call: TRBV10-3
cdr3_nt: TGTGCCATCACCTCGGATGATGGGCTTGCTAATGAGCAGTTCTTC
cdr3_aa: CAITSDDGLANEQFF

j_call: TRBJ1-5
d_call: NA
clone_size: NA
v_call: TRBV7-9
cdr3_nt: TGTGCCAGCAGCCACAGGGAGGTTCAGCCCCAGCATTTT
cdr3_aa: CASSHREVQPQHF

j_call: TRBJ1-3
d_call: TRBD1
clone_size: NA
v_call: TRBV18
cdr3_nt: TGTGCCAGCTCACCACCACAGGGGCCCTTTTCTGGAAACACCATATATTTT
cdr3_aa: CASSPPQGPFSGNTIYF

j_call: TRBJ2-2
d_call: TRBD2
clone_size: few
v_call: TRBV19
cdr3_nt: TGTGCCAGTAGTATAGGGCTAGCGGTCAACACCGGGGAGCTGTTTTTT
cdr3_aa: CASSIGLAVNTGELFF

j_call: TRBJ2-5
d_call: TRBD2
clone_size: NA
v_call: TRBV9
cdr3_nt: TGTGCCAGCAGCCCGGGACTAGCGGGGGAGACCCAGTACTTC
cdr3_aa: CASSPGLAGETQYF

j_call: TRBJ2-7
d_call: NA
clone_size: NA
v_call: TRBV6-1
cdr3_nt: TGTGCCAGCAGTGAGGTCCGTAAGAACGAGCAGTACTTC
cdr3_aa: CASSEVRKNEQYF

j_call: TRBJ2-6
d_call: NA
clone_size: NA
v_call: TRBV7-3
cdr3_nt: TGTGCCAGCGGCAGGGTTCCACCTAACTCTGGGGCCAACGTCCTGACTTTC
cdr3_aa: CASGRVPPNSGANVLTF

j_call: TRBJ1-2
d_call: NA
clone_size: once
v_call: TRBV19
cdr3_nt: TGTGCCAGTAAGATTGGCACCCAGGGAAACTATGGCTACACCTTC
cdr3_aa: CASKIGTQGNYGYTF

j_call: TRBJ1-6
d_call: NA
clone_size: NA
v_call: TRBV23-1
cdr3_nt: TGCGCCAGCAGTCGCACAGCAAATTCACCCCTCCACTTT
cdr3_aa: CASSRTANSPLHF

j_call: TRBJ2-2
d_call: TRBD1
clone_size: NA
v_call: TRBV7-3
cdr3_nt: TGTGCCAGCAGCGATACAGGGGGTATGGCCGGGGAGCTGTTTTTT
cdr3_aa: CASSDTGGMAGELFF

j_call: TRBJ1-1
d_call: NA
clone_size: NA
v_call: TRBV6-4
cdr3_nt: TGTGCCAGCAGTGAAGCTATGAACACTGAAGCTTTCTTT
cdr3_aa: CASSEAMNTEAFF

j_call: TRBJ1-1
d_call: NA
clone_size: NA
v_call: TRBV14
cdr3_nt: TGTGCCAGCAGGAGGGGGGGTGTCACTGAAGCTTTCTTT
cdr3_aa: CASRRGGVTEAFF

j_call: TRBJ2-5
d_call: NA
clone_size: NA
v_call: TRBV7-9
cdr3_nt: TGTGCCAGCAGCTTAGCGGGTCCCCTGGGGGAGACCCAGTACTTC
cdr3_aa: CASSLAGPLGETQYF

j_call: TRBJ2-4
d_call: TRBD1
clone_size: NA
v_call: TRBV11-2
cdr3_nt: TGTGCCAGCAGCACAGGGACAGGGGGGAACATTCAGTACTTC
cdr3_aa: CASSTGTGGNIQYF

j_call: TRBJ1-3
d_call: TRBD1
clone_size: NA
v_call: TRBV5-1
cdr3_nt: TGCGCCAGCAGGGGACAGGGACGACCTGGAAACACCATATATTTT
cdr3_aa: CASRGQGRPGNTIYF

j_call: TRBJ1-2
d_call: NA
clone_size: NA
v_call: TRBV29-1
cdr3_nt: TGCAGCGTTGAAAAGAGTGTAGGCGGCGGCTACACCTTC
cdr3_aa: CSVEKSVGGGYTF

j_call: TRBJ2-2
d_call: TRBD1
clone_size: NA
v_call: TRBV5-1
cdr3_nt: TGCGCCAGCAGCGGCGGACAGGGTTTGGACACCGGGGAGCTGTTTTTT
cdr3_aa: CASSGGQGLDTGELFF

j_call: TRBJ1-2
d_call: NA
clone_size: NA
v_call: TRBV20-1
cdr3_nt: TGCAGCTCCCCACCCCCTGATGGCTACACCTTC
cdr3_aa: CSSPPPDGYTF

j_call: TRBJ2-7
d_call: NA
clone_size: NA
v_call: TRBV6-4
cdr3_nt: TGTGCCCTGGTCGGGTACGAGCAGTACTTC
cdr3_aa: CALVGYEQYF

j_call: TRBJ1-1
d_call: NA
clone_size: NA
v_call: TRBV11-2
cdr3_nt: TGTGCCAGCAGCTTAGGAGGAGTGAACACTGAAGCTTTCTTT
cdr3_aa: CASSLGGVNTEAFF

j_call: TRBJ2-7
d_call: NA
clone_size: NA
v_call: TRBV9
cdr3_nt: TGTGCCAGCAGCGTAGAAGCCTCCTGGGGCGAGCAGTACTTC
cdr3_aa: CASSVEASWGEQYF

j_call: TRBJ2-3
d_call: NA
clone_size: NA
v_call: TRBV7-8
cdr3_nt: TGTGCCAGCAGCCCCGCTTCCTGGACAGATACGCAGTATTTT
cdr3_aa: CASSPASWTDTQYF

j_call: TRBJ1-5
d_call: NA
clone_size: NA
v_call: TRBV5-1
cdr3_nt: TGCGCCAGCAGCTTGGTGGGGGGACAGCCCCAGCATTTT
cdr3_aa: CASSLVGGQPQHF

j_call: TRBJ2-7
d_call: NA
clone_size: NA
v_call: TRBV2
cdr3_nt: TGTGCCAGCAGTGAGGACTTCGGGCAGTACTTC
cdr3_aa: CASSEDFGQYF

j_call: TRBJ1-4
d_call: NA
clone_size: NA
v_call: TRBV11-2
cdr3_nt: TGTGCCAGCCAACCACTTGGCAATGAAAAACTGTTTTTT
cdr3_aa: CASQPLGNEKLFF

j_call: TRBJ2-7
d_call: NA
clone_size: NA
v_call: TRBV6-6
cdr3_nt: TGTGCCAGCAGTTACAAACTGGCGACCGAGCAGTACTTC
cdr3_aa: CASSYKLATEQYF

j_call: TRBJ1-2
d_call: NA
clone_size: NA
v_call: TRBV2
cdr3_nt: TGTGCCAGCAGTGAATTTCAGGGTAGTAACTATGGCTACACCTTC
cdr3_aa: CASSEFQGSNYGYTF

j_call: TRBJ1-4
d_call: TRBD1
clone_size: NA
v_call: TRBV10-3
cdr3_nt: TGTGCCATCAGTGAGCCCCGGGACAGGGGAGGGGAAAAACTGTTTTTT
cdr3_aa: CAISEPRDRGGEKLFF

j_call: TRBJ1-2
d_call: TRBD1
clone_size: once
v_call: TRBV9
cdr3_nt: TGTGCCAGCAGCCAACGACAGGGTAACTATGGCTACACCTTC
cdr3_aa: CASSQRQGNYGYTF

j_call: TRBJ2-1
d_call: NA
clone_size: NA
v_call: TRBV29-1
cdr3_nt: TGCAGCGTCCTACAGGGTCATGGGGGGAATGAGCAGTTCTTC
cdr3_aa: CSVLQGHGGNEQFF

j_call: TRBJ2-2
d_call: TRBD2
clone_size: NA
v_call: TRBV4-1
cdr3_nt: TGCGCCAGCAGCCAAGCCGTCAGGCTCGTTAGCGGGAAGAACACCGGGGAGCTGTTTTTT
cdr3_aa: CASSQAVRLVSGKNTGELFF

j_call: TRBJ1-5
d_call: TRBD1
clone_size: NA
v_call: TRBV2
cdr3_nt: TGTGCCAGCAGTCTTGGGAGGACAGGGAGGAATCAGCCCCAGCATTTT
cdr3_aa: CASSLGRTGRNQPQHF

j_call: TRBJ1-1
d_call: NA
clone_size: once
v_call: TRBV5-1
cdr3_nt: TGCGCCAGCACGATCGGGACGGCGAACACTGAAGCTTTCTTT
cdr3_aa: CASTIGTANTEAFF

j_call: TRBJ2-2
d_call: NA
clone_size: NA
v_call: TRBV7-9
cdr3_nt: TGTGCCAGCACCGGCTCTTCCACCGGGGAGCTGTTTTTT
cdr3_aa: CASTGSSTGELFF

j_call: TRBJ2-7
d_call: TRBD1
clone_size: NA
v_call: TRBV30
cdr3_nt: TGTGCCTGGACTGGGACAGGGATCCACGAGCAGTACTTC
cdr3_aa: CAWTGTGIHEQYF

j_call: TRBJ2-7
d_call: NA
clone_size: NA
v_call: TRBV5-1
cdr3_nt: TGCGCCAGCTCCCCGGGGCGGGGGCCCCCTGACGAGCAGTACTTC
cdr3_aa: CASSPGRGPPDEQYF

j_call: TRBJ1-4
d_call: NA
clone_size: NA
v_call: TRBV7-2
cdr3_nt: TGTGCCAGCAGCTTAGGGGGCGGAGCAACTAATGAAAAACTGTTTTTT
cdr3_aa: CASSLGGGATNEKLFF

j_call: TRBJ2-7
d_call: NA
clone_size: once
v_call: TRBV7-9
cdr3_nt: TGTGCCAGCAGCTTACTTATCAACGAGCAGTACTTC
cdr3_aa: CASSLLINEQYF